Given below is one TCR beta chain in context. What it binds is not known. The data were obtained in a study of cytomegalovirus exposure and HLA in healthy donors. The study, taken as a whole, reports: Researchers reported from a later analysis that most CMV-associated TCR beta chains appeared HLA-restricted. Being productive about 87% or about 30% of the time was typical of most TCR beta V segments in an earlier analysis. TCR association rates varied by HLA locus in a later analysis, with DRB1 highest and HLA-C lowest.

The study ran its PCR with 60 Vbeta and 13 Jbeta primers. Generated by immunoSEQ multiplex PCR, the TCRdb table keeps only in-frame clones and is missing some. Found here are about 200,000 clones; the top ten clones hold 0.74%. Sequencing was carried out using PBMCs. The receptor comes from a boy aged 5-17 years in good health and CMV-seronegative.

The CDR3 bases are TGCAGCGTTCGACCAGGGGGCACTGAAGCTTTCTTT. It encodes CSVRPGGTEAFF. This chain joins TRBV29-1 and TRBJ1-1, with 7 bases matching TRBD1. This CDR3 spans 12 amino acids. The germline CDR1 and CDR2 sequences are SQVTM and ANQGSEA. Trimming took 5 bases from V and 4 from J; bases not matched to a gene: 4. Complete variable domain (other parts from reference TRBV29-1 and TRBJ1-1): SAVISQKPSRDICQRGTSLTIQCQVDSQVTMMFWYRQQPGQSLTLIATANQGSEATYESGFVIDKFPISRPNLTFSTLTVSNMSPEDSSIYLCSVRPGGTEAFFGQGTRLTVV.